The 14 T cell receptor beta chains below all came from one sample that was sequenced in a study of blood T cell repertoires in COVID-19. The assay was immunoSEQ multiplex PCR, and TCRdb's table has in-frame clones only and misses some. The sample carries approximately 280,000 clones, approximately 86% recorded once. Sequenced sample: PBMCs or T cells enriched from blood (not recorded which). The receptors here all came from a young woman who had recovered from COVID-19.

This sequence joins TRBV9 and TRBJ2-2, with D possibly being TRBD1 (7 bases). The V gene lost 8 bases and the J gene lost 7 bases, with 12 bases spanning the gap. The CDR3 has 12 amino acids. From germline, CDR1 is SGDLS and CDR2 YYNGEE. The CDR3 reads CASSQGGGELFF. The CDR3 DNA is TGTGCCAGTTCCCAGGGGGGCGGGGAGCTGTTTTTT.

V gene TRBV6-2 or TRBV6-3 combines with J gene TRBJ2-7; no reliable D call. In germline, CDR1 is MNHEY, CDR2 SVGEGT. CDR3 length equals 16 residues. Trimming left V 0 bases short and J 4 bases short, with 16 bases between. In DNA, the CDR3 is TGTGCCAGCAGTTACTCGAGTGACTCCGTAGGTTACGAGCAGTACTTC. Translating gives CASSYSSDSVGYEQYF.

The chain has TRBV2 and TRBJ1-3, with 9 bases matching TRBD1. Germline CDR1 SNHLY, CDR2 FYNNEI. This CDR3 comprises 16 residues. V lost 2 bases and J lost 2; bases outside the gene matches: 4. CDR3 protein: CASSESGQGTGNTIYF. CDR3 in DNA: TGTGCCAGCAGTGAATCCGGACAGGGGACTGGAAACACCATATATTTT.

The chain joins TRBV11-2 to TRBJ1-4; D is unresolved. The CDR3 is made up of 18 amino acids. With 5 bases removed from V and 4 bases from J, the gap between germline ends came to 23 bases. Germline V CDR1 and CDR2: SGHAT, FQNNGV. For the CDR3, the DNA is TGTGCCAGCAGCACTTGGGCCCCTCGGGAGGGCGGTAATGAAAAACTGTTTTTT. Translating it yields CASSTWAPREGGNEKLFF.

Only a few counts were recorded for this clone. The chain has TRBV4-3 and TRBJ1-5; a weak D match, TRBD1 (6 bases). Trimming pared 0 bases from V and 4 bases from J, leaving 13 bases between. The CDR3 length is 16 residues. The germline gives CDR1 LGHNA, CDR2 YSLEER. CDR3 nucleotide sequence: TGCGCCAGCAGCCAAGATACAGGGTGGCAAAATCAGCCCCAGCATTTT. Translation gives CASSQDTGWQNQPQHF.

The chain uses TRBV28 and TRBJ1-5; maybe TRBD1 (5 bases). V lost 3 bases, J lost 4 bases, and 10 bases lay in between. This CDR3 has 14 amino acids. The germline V gene has CDR1 MDHEN and CDR2 SYDVKM. The chain's CDR3 is CASSLARENQPQHF. In nucleotides, the CDR3 is TGTGCCAGCAGTTTGGCCAGGGAAAATCAGCCCCAGCATTTT.

This chain joins TRBV2 and TRBJ1-5; no reliable D call. The CDR3 covers 13 residues. Germline lookup yields CDR1 SNHLY and CDR2 FYNNEI. V lost 7 bases, J lost 3 bases, and 10 bases lay in between. The CDR3 region is CASNAGLNQPQHF. The CDR3 DNA is TGTGCCAGCAATGCAGGCCTCAATCAGCCCCAGCATTTT.

This chain links TRBV27 with TRBJ2-3; unclear D gene. The CDR3 spans 13 residues. Between the trimmed V and J ends, which lost 1 base and 6 bases, there was a span of 8 bases. Looked up from germline, CDR1 is MNHEY and CDR2 is SMNVEV (reference sequence). The CDR3 region is CASSLYPADTQYF. CDR3 in DNA: TGTGCCAGCAGTTTATACCCCGCGGATACGCAGTATTTT.

The chain has TRBV27 and TRBJ2-2, with 7 bases lining up with TRBD2. V lost 8 bases and J lost 5; bases outside the gene matches: 5. CDR3 length: 13 residues. Germline CDR1 is MNHEY and CDR2 is SMNVEV (reference sequence). DNA for the CDR3: TGTGCCAGCTCAACTAGCGTGACCGGGGAGCTGTTTTTT. It translates to CASSTSVTGELFF.

The chain uses TRBV28 and TRBJ2-1, with 9 bases identical to TRBD2. This CDR3 is built from 16 residues. CDR1 MDHEN and CDR2 SYDVKM come from the germline V gene. V gave up 3 bases and J gave up 6 bases; unmatched junction bases: 9. CDR3 DNA: TGTGCCAGCAGTTTGCTGCGGGGGGGAGGAGTCAATGAGCAGTTCTTC. As protein: CASSLLRGGGVNEQFF.

The genes are TRBV14 and TRBJ2-1, with TRBD2 matching over 7 bases. Losses at the gene ends were 3 bases for V and 2 bases for J; bases not matched to a gene: 16. This CDR3 is 19 amino acids long. Germline values: CDR1 SGHDN, CDR2 FVKESK. The CDR3 nucleotides are TGTGCCAGCAGCCATGTTCGGGAGGCGGGGCGAGTCACCTACAATGAGCAGTTCTTC. This codes for CASSHVREAGRVTYNEQFF.

This clone was counted a single time. The rearrangement links TRBV12-5 to TRBJ1-1; TRBD1 might be the D (6 bases). V was trimmed by 5 bases and J by 0 bases, leaving 19 bases between them. CDR1 is LGHNT, CDR2 FRNRAP, per germline. This CDR3 has 17 amino acids. As DNA, the CDR3 is TGTGCTAGTGGTAGCCCCCGGGACACCTCATTGAACACTGAAGCTTTCTTT. It encodes CASGSPRDTSLNTEAFF.

The chain couples TRBV11-2 to TRBJ1-6; 8 nucleotides agree with TRBD1. CDR3 length: 16 amino acids. Losses at the gene ends were 0 bases for V and 10 bases for J; bases not matched to a gene: 8. Germline CDR1 and CDR2: SGHAT and FQNNGV. DNA of the CDR3: TGTGCCAGCAGCTTAGAGCCCAGGGGGCTTAGGTCACCCCTCCACTTT. Encoded protein: CASSLEPRGLRSPLHF. Full variable domain (outside the CDR3, taken from reference TRBV11-2 and TRBJ1-6): EAGVAQSPRYKIIEKRQSVAFWCNPISGHATLYWYQQILGQGPKLLIQFQNNGVVDDSQLPKDRFSAERLKGVDSTLKIQPAKLEDSAVYLCASSLEPRGLRSPLHFGNGTRLTVT.

V gene TRBV24-1 combines with J gene TRBJ2-1; 7 bases are a match to TRBD1. Per germline, CDR1 KGHDR and CDR2 SFDVKD. The V gene end was trimmed by 2 bases and the J gene end by 3 bases; junction bases not matched to a gene: 3. This CDR3 contains 15 residues. The CDR3 loop is CATSDSGTVYNEQFF. The CDR3 nucleotides read TGTGCCACCAGTGATTCCGGGACAGTCTACAATGAGCAGTTCTTC.